This is a list of T cell receptor beta chains from one sample in a study of T cell repertoires in cytomegalovirus infection. MiXCR, run by TCRdb on the reads, gives a single entry per CDR3 protein. The table has a few hundred thousand distinct CDR3 sequences, about 20% seen once. The sample consisted of CD8+ T cells from PBMCs. These receptors were taken from a human donor in good health (CMV status not recorded). Some clones in this sample may be carry-over from other donors' samples. CDR3s include the opening cysteine and the closing phenylalanine or tryptophan. Fields, in order: J gene, D gene, V gene, clone size, CDR3 DNA, CDR3 protein. A D gene is named only where the DNA matches it firmly. Clone size is given for some rows only: seen once, a few or many times, or a class if the clone is expanded.

j_gene: TRBJ2-1
d_gene: NA
v_gene: TRBV20-1
abundance: few
CDR3nt: TGCAGTGCTAGAGAAGCGTTGAGCTCCTACAATGAGCAGTTCTTC
CDR3aa: CSAREALSSYNEQFF

j_gene: TRBJ2-3
d_gene: TRBD2
v_gene: TRBV7-8
abundance: NA
CDR3nt: TGTGCCAGCATCCCCGTTGGACTAGCGGGGGTCTCTAGCACAGATACGCAGTATTTT
CDR3aa: CASIPVGLAGVSSTDTQYF

j_gene: TRBJ1-1
d_gene: NA
v_gene: TRBV28
abundance: many
CDR3nt: TGTGCCACCCAGGGGCTTAACACTGAAGCTTTCTTT
CDR3aa: CATQGLNTEAFF

j_gene: TRBJ2-1
d_gene: NA
v_gene: TRBV7-6
abundance: few
CDR3nt: TGTGCCAGCAGCCTCGGGACCTCCAGTACTTACAATGACAGGTGGTCTCTAGAGCAGTTCTTC
CDR3aa: CASSLGTSSTYNDRWSLEQFF

j_gene: TRBJ2-7
d_gene: NA
v_gene: TRBV2
abundance: NA
CDR3nt: TGTGCCAGCAGTGACCTCGGACACGACCGGGTTTACGAGCAGTACTTC
CDR3aa: CASSDLGHDRVYEQYF

j_gene: TRBJ2-5
d_gene: TRBD1
v_gene: TRBV5-1
abundance: NA
CDR3nt: TGCGCCAGCAGCCCCCGAGATACAGGGGGTGTGGAGACCCAGTACTTC
CDR3aa: CASSPRDTGGVETQYF

j_gene: TRBJ2-1
d_gene: NA
v_gene: TRBV29-1
abundance: NA
CDR3nt: TGCAGCTTCTCGGGAAGCGGGGACACTGGCTCCTACAATGAGCAGTTCTTC
CDR3aa: CSFSGSGDTGSYNEQFF

j_gene: TRBJ2-1
d_gene: NA
v_gene: TRBV13
abundance: NA
CDR3nt: TGTGCCAGCAGCTTAACTCAGTACAATGAGCAGTTCTTC
CDR3aa: CASSLTQYNEQFF

j_gene: TRBJ1-2
d_gene: TRBD1
v_gene: TRBV7-8
abundance: many
CDR3nt: TGTGCCAGCAGCGTCTCCGGGACAGGGAACTATGGCTACACCTTC
CDR3aa: CASSVSGTGNYGYTF

j_gene: TRBJ2-3
d_gene: NA
v_gene: TRBV12-3/TRBV12-4
abundance: few
CDR3nt: TGTGCCAGCAGTTTAGCCAGCCTCACAGATACGCAGTATTTT
CDR3aa: CASSLASLTDTQYF

j_gene: TRBJ2-1
d_gene: NA
v_gene: TRBV12-3/TRBV12-4
abundance: few
CDR3nt: TGTGCCAGCAGTCTTTACTTCGGCGGGGACAATGAGCAGTTCTTC
CDR3aa: CASSLYFGGDNEQFF

j_gene: TRBJ2-3
d_gene: NA
v_gene: TRBV12-3/TRBV12-4
abundance: NA
CDR3nt: TGTGCCAGCAGTTATGGTTCAGATACGCAGTATTTT
CDR3aa: CASSYGSDTQYF